This is a list of T cell receptor beta chains from one sample in a study of blood T cell repertoires in COVID-19. Sequencing used immunoSEQ multiplex PCR; TCRdb keeps in-frame clones, though not all of them. Of 15,000 to 20,000 clones listed, 91% are singletons. Sequenced sample: peripheral blood. These receptors all come from a human donor in a cohort sampled during active COVID-19. The CDR3 runs from the conserved cysteine through the conserved F or W. The order of the fields is V gene, J gene, clone size, D gene, CDR3 protein, CDR3 DNA. The D gene is left open where the match is weak. Only some rows state a clone size, as once, few, many or a class for expanded clones.

TRBV19	TRBJ1-6	few	.	CASNLQGLNSPLHF	TGTGCCAGCAATCTTCAGGGGCTGAATTCACCCCTCCACTTT
TRBV28	TRBJ1-5	.	.	CASSPFQGFLSNQPQHF	TGTGCCAGCAGTCCTTTTCAGGGGTTTTTGTCCAATCAGCCCCAGCATTTT
TRBV18	TRBJ1-2	.	.	CASSPGISQGYTF	TGTGCCAGCTCCCCGGGAATATCGCAGGGCTACACCTTC
TRBV7-9	TRBJ2-5	.	.	CASSLMTGETQYF	TGTGCCAGCAGCCTCATGACAGGAGAGACCCAGTACTTC
TRBV19	TRBJ1-1	.	.	CASRRGWVTEAFF	TGTGCCAGTAGAAGAGGGTGGGTGACTGAAGCTTTCTTT
TRBV6-1	TRBJ2-5	.	.	CASSEARQVKETQYF	TGTGCCAGCAGTGAAGCCCGGCAGGTAAAAGAGACCCAGTACTTC
TRBV11-2	TRBJ2-1	.	.	CASSPDRIEQFF	TGTGCCAGCAGCCCCGACAGGATTGAGCAGTTCTTC
TRBV10-1	TRBJ1-5	.	TRBD1	CASSRGFGQPQHF	TGCGCCAGCAGCAGGGGGTTTGGGCAGCCCCAGCATTTT
TRBV6-6	TRBJ2-5	.	.	CASTPRGQYGETQYF	TGTGCCAGCACCCCTCGAGGACAGTATGGGGAGACCCAGTACTTC
TRBV15	TRBJ1-2	.	.	CATSRDGSPGYGYTF	TGTGCCACCAGCAGAGATGGGAGCCCGGGCTATGGCTACACCTTC
TRBV6-5	TRBJ1-2	.	TRBD1	CASSPGWTGSGYTF	TGTGCCAGCAGCCCCGGATGGACAGGGAGTGGCTACACCTTC
TRBV9	TRBJ2-1	.	TRBD2	CASSPRAGTSGRGYNEQFF	TGTGCCAGCAGCCCCCGAGCGGGGACTAGCGGGAGGGGCTACAATGAGCAGTTCTTC
TRBV5-6	TRBJ1-6	.	TRBD1	CASSLRQGAGSPLHF	TGTGCCAGCAGCTTGAGACAGGGGGCTGGTTCACCCCTCCACTTT
TRBV11-3	TRBJ1-2	.	.	CASSLALGTRAF	TGTGCCAGCAGCTTAGCGCTTGGGACAAGGGCCTTC
TRBV7-2	TRBJ2-1	.	TRBD1	CASSLGYRGNEQFF	TGTGCCAGCAGCTTAGGGTACAGGGGCAATGAGCAGTTCTTC
TRBV6-6	TRBJ1-1	.	.	CASSFDIWAAEAFF	TGTGCCAGCAGCTTCGATATTTGGGCCGCTGAAGCTTTCTTT
TRBV6-2/TRBV6-3	TRBJ2-7	.	.	CASSNSRRKGEGDRYEQYF	TGTGCCAGCAGCAACTCTAGACGAAAGGGTGAGGGCGATCGCTACGAGCAGTACTTC
TRBV28	TRBJ1-2	.	.	CASSVLSGGVYGYTF	TGTGCCAGCAGTGTTCTTTCGGGGGGTGTTTATGGCTACACCTTC
TRBV5-1	TRBJ2-5	.	.	CASSLGHRQETQYF	TGCGCCAGCAGCTTGGGGCACAGGCAAGAGACCCAGTACTTC
TRBV11-2	TRBJ2-7	.	TRBD1	CASSVGQGHNEQYF	TGTGCCAGCAGCGTCGGACAGGGGCACAACGAGCAGTACTTC
TRBV5-1	TRBJ2-4	.	TRBD1	CASSSSQGARNIQYF	TGCGCCAGCAGCTCCTCGCAGGGGGCGAGAAACATTCAGTACTTC
TRBV7-2	TRBJ2-7	.	TRBD1	CASSLVRTGPGEQYF	TGTGCCAGCAGCTTAGTTCGGACAGGTCCTGGGGAGCAGTACTTC
TRBV29-1	TRBJ2-7	once	TRBD2	CSATLAGRYEQYF	TGCAGCGCCACTTTAGCGGGAAGGTACGAGCAGTACTTC
TRBV11-3	TRBJ2-3	.	.	CASSLDGGTDTQYF	TGTGCCAGCAGCTTAGATGGGGGGACAGATACGCAGTATTTT
TRBV5-1	TRBJ1-3	.	.	CASTQGTLSGNTIYF	TGCGCCAGCACCCAGGGGACCCTCTCTGGAAACACCATATATTTT
TRBV7-8	TRBJ1-2	.	.	CASSTRSDSWSGYTF	TGTGCCAGCAGCACTAGGTCGGACAGTTGGAGTGGCTACACCTTC
TRBV5-5	TRBJ2-5	once	TRBD2	CASSLVEAGGKTQYF	TGTGCCAGCAGCTTGGTCGAGGCCGGGGGGAAGACCCAGTACTTC
TRBV19	TRBJ2-2	.	.	CASSMTETGELFF	TGTGCCAGTAGTATGACGGAGACCGGGGAGCTGTTTTTT
TRBV18	TRBJ2-7	.	.	CASSGGPHGAYEQYF	TGTGCCAGCTCCGGAGGGCCGCACGGGGCCTACGAGCAGTACTTC
TRBV19	TRBJ2-7	.	.	CASSIDRTGEQYF	TGTGCCAGTAGTATAGATCGAACGGGGGAGCAGTACTTC
TRBV3-1/TRBV3-2	TRBJ2-5	.	.	CASSQEGGAGETQYF	TGTGCCAGCAGCCAAGAAGGCGGGGCCGGGGAGACCCAGTACTTC
TRBV7-9	TRBJ2-2	.	TRBD2	CASSLQRETGELFF	TGTGCCAGCAGCTTACAGCGGGAGACCGGGGAGCTGTTTTTT